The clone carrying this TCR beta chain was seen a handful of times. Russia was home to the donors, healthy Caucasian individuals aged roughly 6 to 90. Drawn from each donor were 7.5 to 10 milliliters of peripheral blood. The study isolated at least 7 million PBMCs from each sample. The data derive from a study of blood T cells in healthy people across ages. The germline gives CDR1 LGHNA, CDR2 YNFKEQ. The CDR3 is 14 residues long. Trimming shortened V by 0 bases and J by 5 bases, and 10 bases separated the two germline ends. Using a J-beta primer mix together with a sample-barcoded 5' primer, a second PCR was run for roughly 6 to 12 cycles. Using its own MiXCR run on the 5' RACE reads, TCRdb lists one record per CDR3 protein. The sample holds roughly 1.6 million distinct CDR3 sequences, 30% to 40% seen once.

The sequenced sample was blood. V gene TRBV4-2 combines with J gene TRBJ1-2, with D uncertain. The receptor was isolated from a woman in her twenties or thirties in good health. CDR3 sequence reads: CASSQDAVGYGYTF. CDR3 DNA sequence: TGTGCCAGCAGCCAAGATGCGGTAGGGTATGGCTACACCTTC.